The 8 T cell receptor beta chains presented below share a single source sample, sequenced in a study of blood T cells in healthy people across ages. Alongside a J-beta primer mix, a sample-barcoded 5' primer served in a second PCR lasting 7 to 11 cycles. TCRdb re-derived calls from the 5' RACE reads in MiXCR, one entry per CDR3 protein. The data show 1.2 million to 1.5 million distinct CDR3 sequences, around 39% seen once. The sequencing input was blood. The receptors come from a woman between 18 and 29 years old in good health.

This clonotype has just a few counts. The J gene is TRBJ2-6, the V gene TRBV6-5, with TRBD1 identical over 7 bases. The CDR3 covers 15 residues. With 6 bases clipped from V and 3 bases from J, the junction kept 5 bases outside the gene matches. The germline gives CDR1 MNHEY, CDR2 SVGAGI. CDR3 DNA sequence: TGTGCCAGCAGCTACGACAGGGATGGGGCCAACGTCCTGACTTTC. Translated, it gives CASSYDRDGANVLTF.

J is TRBJ2-1 and V is TRBV30; D is possibly TRBD2 (6 bases). The length of the CDR3 is 16 residues. The V and J ends lost 0 bases and 3 bases respectively, with 15 bases between them. Per germline, CDR1 GTSNPN and CDR2 SVGIG (reference sequence). The CDR3 is CAWSVPAGNGYNEQFF. As DNA, the CDR3 is TGTGCCTGGAGTGTACCCGCGGGGAACGGCTACAATGAGCAGTTCTTC.

About this clonotype: One end of the junction varies from germline; a read error may be responsible. The chain is built from TRBV4-1 and TRBJ2-7, with 7 bases fitting TRBD1. Germline CDR1 MGHRA, CDR2 YSYEKL. This CDR3 contains 16 residues. The chain's CDR3 is CAGSQGVGQTSYEQYF. The CDR3 nucleotides read TGCGCCGGCAGCCAAGGCGTGGGACAGACCTCCTACGAGCAGTACTTC.

The chain carries TRBV4-1 and TRBJ1-4; a weak D match, TRBD1 (5 bases). Germline values: CDR1 MGHRA, CDR2 YSYEKL. This CDR3 is 16 amino acids long. The CDR3 protein is CATKRAGLATNEKLFF. CDR3 in DNA: TGCGCGACTAAGAGGGCAGGGTTAGCAACTAATGAAAAACTGTTTTTT.

In this sample, this clonotype turned up once. The CDR3 DNA reads TGTGCCAGCAGTTTATTCGACAGAAGGTACGAGCAGTACTTC. Protein sequence: CASSLFDRRYEQYF. J is TRBJ2-7 and V is TRBV27, with D possibly being TRBD1 (5 bases). CDR1 is MNHEY, CDR2 SMNVEV, per germline (reference sequence). V gave up 1 base and J gave up 4 bases, with 11 bases separating them. The CDR3 is 14 amino acids.

The chain uses TRBV20-1 and TRBJ2-7, with D possibly being TRBD2 (5 bases). CDR1 and CDR2 from the germline V gene are DFQATT and SNEGSKA (reference sequence). The CDR3 is made up of 17 amino acids. The V end was cut by 5 bases, the J end by 4 bases, with 27 bases between. The CDR3 bases are TGCAGTGCTCCCCGCGGTGGGAGCGCCTCCTTGCGGTACGAGCAGTACTTC. It codes for CSAPRGGSASLRYEQYF.

V usage is TRBV3-1 and J usage is TRBJ2-7; 15 bases align to TRBD2. Germline V gene lookup returns CDR1 LGHDT and CDR2 YNNKEL (reference sequence). CDR3 size: 17 residues. After removal of 4 bases from V and 2 bases from J, the junction contained 6 bases not matched to a gene. CDR3 in amino acids: CASSLLGLAGGTYEQYF. In DNA form, the CDR3 reads TGTGCCAGCAGCCTTCTCGGACTAGCGGGAGGGACCTACGAGCAGTACTTC.

This clonotype was counted at least ten times. The rearrangement links TRBV29-1 to TRBJ2-7; 9 bases agree with TRBD1. The CDR3 spans 14 residues. With V trimmed by 6 bases and J by 5 bases, 11 bases remained unmatched. Germline V gives CDR1 SQVTM, CDR2 ANQGSEA. The CDR3 sequence: CSVPPGQGSDEQYF. The DNA of the CDR3 is TGCAGCGTACCACCGGGACAGGGATCGGACGAGCAGTACTTC.